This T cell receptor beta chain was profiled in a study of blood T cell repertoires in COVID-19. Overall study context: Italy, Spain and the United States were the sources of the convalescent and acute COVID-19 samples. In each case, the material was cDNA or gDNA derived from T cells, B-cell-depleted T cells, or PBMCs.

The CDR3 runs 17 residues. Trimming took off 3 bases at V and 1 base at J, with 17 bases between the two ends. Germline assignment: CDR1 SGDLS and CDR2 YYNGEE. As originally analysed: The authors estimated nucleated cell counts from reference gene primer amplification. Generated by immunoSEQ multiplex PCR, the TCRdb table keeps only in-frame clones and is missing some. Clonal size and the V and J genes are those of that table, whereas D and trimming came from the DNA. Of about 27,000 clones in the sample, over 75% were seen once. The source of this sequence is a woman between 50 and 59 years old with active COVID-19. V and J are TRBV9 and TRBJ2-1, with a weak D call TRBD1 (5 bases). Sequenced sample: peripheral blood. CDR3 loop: CASSAVGARTSYNEQFF. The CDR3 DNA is TGTGCCAGCAGCGCAGTAGGGGCAAGGACGTCCTACAATGAGCAGTTCTTC.